The source of this T cell receptor beta chain is a study of T cells after yellow fever vaccination. TCRdb processed the 5' RACE reads anew with MiXCR; each CDR3 protein has one entry. This table holds some 340,000 distinct CDR3 sequences, around a tenth found once. V dropped 6 bases and J dropped 10; count of bases not matched to a gene: 11. CDR1 MGHDK and CDR2 SYGVNS come from the germline V gene. The CDR3 extends over 15 amino acids. This clonotype was seen a handful of times. The antigen is undetermined. Study-level points and caveats: The CD4 and CD8 compartments had a small share of their clonotypes in common.

The chain combines TRBV25-1 with TRBJ1-6; 8 nucleotides align to TRBD1. The sequence came from a man aged 18 to 29 who received the YFV17D yellow fever vaccine. The sequenced sample was CD4+ T cells sorted from PBMCs, obtained 45 days after the yellow fever booster vaccination. The CDR3 loop is CASRGTGNIASPLHF. The CDR3 DNA sequence: TGTGCCAGCAGGGGGACAGGTAATATCGCCTCACCCCTCCACTTT.